A single sample gave rise to the 31 T cell receptor beta chains below, sequenced in a study of monozygotic twins with inflammatory bowel disease. For each CDR3 protein, TCRdb gives one entry from its re-call of the 5' RACE reads, without DNA. The table for this sample gives about 380,000 distinct CDR3 sequences. What was sequenced was blood. All receptors derive from a human donor with ulcerative colitis or Crohn's disease, or a healthy co-twin of an affected twin (not recorded which).

The chain employs TRBV20-1 and TRBJ2-5. The CDR3 spans 14 residues. Germline V CDR1 and CDR2: DFQATT, SNEGSKA (reference sequence). The CDR3 sequence: CSAKPTVTKSTQYF.

The chain couples TRBV4-2 to TRBJ1-3; with no DNA, the TCRdb D assignment of TRBD1 cannot be verified. The CDR3 is 15 amino acids. CDR1 LGHNA and CDR2 YNFKEQ come from the germline V gene. CDR3 sequence: CASSQGDTTGNTIYF.

The V call is TRBV5-1, the J call TRBJ2-5; TCRdb names TRBD1, which stays unverified in the absence of DNA. CDR3 length equals 15 residues. The germline gives CDR1 SGHRS, CDR2 YFSETQ. CDR3 amino acids: CASSQYQTGAETQYF.

This chain joins TRBV15 and TRBJ1-4; TCRdb picks TRBD1, but there is no DNA to check that call. This CDR3 has 15 residues. Germline CDR1 is LNHNV and CDR2 is YYDKDF (reference sequence). This chain's CDR3 is CATRDRLSTNEKLFF.

CDR3 sequence reads: CASSLGRTSGGARDTQYF. The chain combines TRBV11-2 with TRBJ2-3; TCRdb proposes TRBD2, but this gene call is untestable without DNA. Germline CDR1 is SGHAT and CDR2 is FQNNGV. The CDR3 has 18 amino acids.

The chain employs TRBV5-1 and TRBJ1-3; TCRdb selects TRBD1, and the lack of DNA leaves this call unchecked. There are 14 residues in the CDR3. From germline, CDR1 is SGHRS and CDR2 YFSETQ. CDR3 amino acids: CASSLQVSGNTIYF.

The chain has TRBV7-2 and TRBJ2-3; no DNA is available, so the TRBD2 call from TCRdb remains unchecked. The V gene's germline CDR1 is SGHTA and CDR2 FQGNSA. The CDR3 sequence is 14 residues long. CDR3 amino acids: CASSIPGPTDTQYF.

V usage is TRBV4-3 and J usage is TRBJ1-2; TCRdb returns TRBD1, unconfirmable since there is no DNA. There are 20 residues in the CDR3. Germline V gene lookup returns CDR1 LGHNA and CDR2 YSLEER. The CDR3 reads CASSQDSGGETGWENYGYTF.

The chain has TRBV7-2 and TRBJ1-2; TCRdb's D gene call, TRBD1, goes unchecked for lack of DNA. Germline V gives CDR1 SGHTA, CDR2 FQGNSA. The CDR3 contains 14 residues. The CDR3 loop reads CASSPRPEQGGYTF. Looking up the rest from reference TRBV7-2 and TRBJ1-2 gives the full variable domain: GAGVSQSPSNKVTEKGKDVELRCDPISGHTALYWYRQSLGQGLEFLIYFQGNSAPDKSGLPSDRFSAERTGGSVSTLTIQRTQQEDSAVYLCASSPRPEQGGYTFGSGTRLTVV.

V is TRBV20-1 and J is TRBJ2-3; TCRdb picks TRBD2, but there is no DNA to check that call. Per germline, CDR1 DFQATT and CDR2 SNEGSKA (reference sequence). The CDR3 is 14 residues long. CDR3 amino acids: CSTVAGGLTDTQYF.

This rearrangement joins TRBV6-2 or TRBV6-3 to TRBJ2-7; the TRBD1 assignment by TCRdb is unverifiable without DNA. CDR3 length equals 14 residues. Germline assignment: CDR1 MNHEY and CDR2 SVGEGT. CDR3 residues: CASNRQGASYEQYF.

The CDR3 loop reads CASSARQSSYEQYF. This chain links TRBV7-9 with TRBJ2-7. The CDR3 spans 14 residues. CDR1 SEHNR and CDR2 FQNEAQ come from the germline V gene (reference sequence).

V and J are TRBV7-3 and TRBJ1-6; with no DNA, the TCRdb D assignment of TRBD1 cannot be verified. In germline, CDR1 is SGHTA, CDR2 FQGTGA. CDR3 size: 15 residues. The CDR3 loop is CASSLRPGNNSPLHF.

J is TRBJ2-6 and V is TRBV7-3. There are 13 residues in the CDR3. In germline, CDR1 is SGHTA, CDR2 FQGTGA. The CDR3 protein is CATHQSGANVLTF.

The chain couples TRBV7-9 to TRBJ2-2. CDR3 length: 14 amino acids. CDR1 is SEHNR and CDR2 is FQNEAQ in the germline V gene (reference sequence). This CDR3 is CARSFPANTGELFF.

This chain links TRBV7-3 with TRBJ2-7; lacking DNA, the TRBD1 call made by TCRdb goes unchecked. The CDR3 has 14 amino acids. Germline CDR1 is SGHTA and CDR2 is FQGTGA. The CDR3 here is CASSFSTGAYEQYF.

The rearrangement joins TRBV19 to TRBJ1-5; the D call from TCRdb, TRBD1, cannot be confirmed without DNA. Per the germline V gene, CDR1 is LNHDA and CDR2 is SQIVND (reference sequence). This CDR3 region has 16 residues. CDR3 residues: CASSILTGGGNQPQHF.

This rearrangement joins TRBV4-3 to TRBJ2-3. The CDR3 runs to 14 residues. Germline V gene data show CDR1 as LGHNA and CDR2 as YSLEER. The CDR3 sequence: CASSQEPRTDTQYF.

The chain joins TRBV14 to TRBJ1-2; the TRBD1 assignment by TCRdb is unverifiable without DNA. CDR3 length equals 17 residues. Germline V gene sequence: CDR1 SGHDN, CDR2 FVKESK. The CDR3 loop reads CASSQERGSPANYGYTF. The entire variable domain, with the rest obtained from reference TRBV14 and TRBJ1-2, is as follows: EAGVTQFPSHSVIEKGQTVTLRCDPISGHDNLYWYRRVMGKEIKFLLHFVKESKQDESGMPNNRFLAERTGGTYSTLKVQPAELEDSGVYFCASSQERGSPANYGYTFGSGTRLTVV.

The gene calls are TRBV4-3 and TRBJ2-5; the D call from TCRdb, TRBD2, cannot be confirmed without DNA. CDR3 length equals 19 residues. From germline, CDR1 is LGHNA and CDR2 YSLEER. This chain's CDR3 is CASSQEGGLLAGGQETQYF.

This sequence joins TRBV20-1 and TRBJ1-5; TCRdb's assignment of TRBD1 cannot be checked, as there is no DNA. This CDR3 comprises 15 residues. CDR1 and CDR2 (germline): DFQATT, SNEGSKA (reference sequence). The CDR3 is CSARAYEGRNQPQHF.

This sequence joins TRBV6-1 and TRBJ2-7; the TRBD2 assignment by TCRdb is unverifiable without DNA. CDR3 length equals 14 residues. The germline V gene has CDR1 MNHNS and CDR2 SASEGT. CDR3 sequence reads: CASRISSGDYEQYF.

The rearrangement links TRBV4-3 to TRBJ2-3; TCRdb gives TRBD1 as the D gene, but with no DNA this cannot be confirmed. Germline V gene lookup returns CDR1 LGHNA and CDR2 YSLEER. This CDR3 has 15 residues. The CDR3 spells CASSQGGGFTDTQYF.

The chain has TRBV20-1 and TRBJ1-6; TCRdb lists TRBD1, though no DNA is available to test this call. The CDR3 covers 17 residues. The V gene's germline CDR1 is DFQATT and CDR2 SNEGSKA (reference sequence). CDR3 loop: CSARDPRTGGFESPLHF.

The chain uses TRBV7-9 and TRBJ2-7; TCRdb names TRBD2, which stays unverified in the absence of DNA. Per the germline V gene, CDR1 is SEHNR and CDR2 is FQNEAQ (reference sequence). This CDR3 has 16 residues. The CDR3 here is CASSSGELAGVLEQYF.

The chain employs TRBV6-2 or TRBV6-3 and TRBJ1-1; TCRdb returns TRBD1, unconfirmable since there is no DNA. The CDR3 has 15 amino acids. Germline CDR1 reads MNHEY; CDR2 reads SVGEGT. The CDR3 loop is CASRPQTVRNTEAFF.

This CDR3 reads CSASLAGGPYEQYF. This sequence joins TRBV20-1 and TRBJ2-7; TCRdb selects TRBD2, and the lack of DNA leaves this call unchecked. CDR1 and CDR2 (germline): DFQATT, SNEGSKA (reference sequence). This CDR3 is built from 14 residues.

V is TRBV9 and J is TRBJ1-3. The CDR3 runs 16 residues. Germline V gene data show CDR1 as SGDLS and CDR2 as YYNGEE. This CDR3 reads CASSVAQTNSGNTIYF.

V usage is TRBV3-1 and J usage is TRBJ1-1; TCRdb calls TRBD1, which cannot be checked without DNA. CDR3 length: 14 amino acids. In germline, CDR1 is LGHDT, CDR2 YNNKEL (reference sequence). The CDR3 spells CASRAGGLPTEAFF.

The chain is built from TRBV11-2 and TRBJ2-7; TCRdb gives TRBD1 as the D gene, but with no DNA this cannot be confirmed. CDR1 is SGHAT, CDR2 FQNNGV, per germline. The CDR3 spans 15 residues. This CDR3 is CASSLGTGGGYEQYF.

The genes are TRBV7-6 and TRBJ1-1. The germline gives CDR1 SGHVS, CDR2 FNYEAQ. The CDR3 has 15 residues. The CDR3 loop is CASSTIRGLNTEAFF.